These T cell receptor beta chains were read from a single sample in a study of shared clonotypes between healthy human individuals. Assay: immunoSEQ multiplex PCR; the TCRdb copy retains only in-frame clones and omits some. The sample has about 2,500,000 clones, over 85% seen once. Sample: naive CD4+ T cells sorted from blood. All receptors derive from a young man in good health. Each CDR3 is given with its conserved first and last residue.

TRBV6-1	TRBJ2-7	CASRTSGVSYEQYF
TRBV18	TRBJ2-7	CASSPDGAFEQYF
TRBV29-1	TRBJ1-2	CSVPRGGGHGYTF
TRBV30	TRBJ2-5	CAWSIGETQYF
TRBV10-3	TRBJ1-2	CAISRTEGYTF
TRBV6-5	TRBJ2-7	CASSYRGNYEQYF
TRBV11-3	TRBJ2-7	CASSLDKDSFTSYEQYF
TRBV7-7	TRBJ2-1	CASSSGTSGTNEQFF
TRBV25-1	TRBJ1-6	CASSESGPLRSPLHF
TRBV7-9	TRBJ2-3	CASSSVFLAVRTDTQYF
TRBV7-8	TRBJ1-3	CASSLGTGGLGNTIYF
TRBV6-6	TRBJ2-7	CASSYTSYEQYF
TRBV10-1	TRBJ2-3	CASRLDSTDTQYF
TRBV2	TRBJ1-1	CASRIGVDTEAFF
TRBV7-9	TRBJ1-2	CASSWGVEYGYTF
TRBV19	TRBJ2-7	CASSMRGSYEQYF
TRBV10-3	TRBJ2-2	CAINRLNTGELFF
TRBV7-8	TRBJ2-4	CASSEYTGKDIQYF
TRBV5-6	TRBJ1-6	CASSLQVRAANSPLHF
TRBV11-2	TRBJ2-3	CASSLDRGRNEDTQYF
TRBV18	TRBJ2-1	CASSHGQGDYNEQFF
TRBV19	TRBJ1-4	CASNPGGTNEKLFF
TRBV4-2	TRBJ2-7	CASSRLEQYF
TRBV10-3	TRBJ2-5	CAISESGAQETQYF
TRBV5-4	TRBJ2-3	CASSFGQATDTQYF
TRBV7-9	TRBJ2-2	CASTPQATNTGELFF
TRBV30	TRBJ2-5	CAHAGGGETQYF
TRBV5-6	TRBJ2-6	CASSTTSGANVLTF
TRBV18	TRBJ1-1	CASSPGAEGTEAFF
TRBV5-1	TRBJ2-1	CASSLELGGYEQFF
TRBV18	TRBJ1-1	CASSPRPRDVNTEAFF
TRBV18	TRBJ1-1	CASSPPSGWANTEAFF
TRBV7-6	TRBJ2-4	CASSRSGQGGIQYF
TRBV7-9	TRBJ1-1	CASALYSEAFF
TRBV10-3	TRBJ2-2	CAISERQGTGELFF
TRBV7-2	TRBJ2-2	CASSLAQGDTGELFF
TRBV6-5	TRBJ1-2	CASSYSRQGYGYTF
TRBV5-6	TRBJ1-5	CASSFMAVPQPQHF
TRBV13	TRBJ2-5	CASSPDTGGGPRETQYF
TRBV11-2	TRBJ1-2	CASSSIGGRFSGYTF
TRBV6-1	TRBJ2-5	CASRGTGEETQYF
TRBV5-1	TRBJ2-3	CASSLSGVTDTQYF
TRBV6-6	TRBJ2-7	CASSYPRTGSYEQYF
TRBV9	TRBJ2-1	CASSVRETRWNEQFF
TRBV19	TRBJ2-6	CASSTTGANVLTF
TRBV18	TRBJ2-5	CASSPPNEETQYF
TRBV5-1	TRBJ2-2	CASSLTGTGELFF
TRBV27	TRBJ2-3	CASSFTILAGGGTDTQYF
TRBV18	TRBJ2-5	CASSPGGRGLQETQYF
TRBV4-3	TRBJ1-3	CASSQAGGNTIYF
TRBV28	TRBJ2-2	CASRDRHTGELFF
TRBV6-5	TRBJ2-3	CASSYLPGGPDTQYF
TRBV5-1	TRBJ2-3	CASSDSSVGTDTQYF
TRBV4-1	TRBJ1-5	CASSQDPNQPQHF